The clone carrying this T cell receptor (beta chain) was found a few times. The data derive from a study of blood T cells in healthy people across ages. Primed by a sample-barcoded 5' primer and a J-beta primer mix, a second PCR proceeded for about 7 to 12 cycles. TCRdb re-analysed the 5' RACE reads in MiXCR, keeping a single row per CDR3 protein. The table shows about 780,000 distinct CDR3 sequences, with about 47% occurring only once. The V gene lost 2 bases and the J gene lost 5 bases, with 6 bases spanning the gap. The germline V gene has CDR1 SEHNR and CDR2 FQNEAQ (reference sequence). The CDR3 spans 12 residues.

The chain employs TRBV7-9 and TRBJ2-5; no clear D gene. Sequencing was carried out using blood. This receptor was obtained from a man of 80 years or more in good health. The CDR3 DNA follows: TGTGCCAGCAGCTTAATCGTGGAGACCCAGTACTTC. This sequence encodes CASSLIVETQYF.